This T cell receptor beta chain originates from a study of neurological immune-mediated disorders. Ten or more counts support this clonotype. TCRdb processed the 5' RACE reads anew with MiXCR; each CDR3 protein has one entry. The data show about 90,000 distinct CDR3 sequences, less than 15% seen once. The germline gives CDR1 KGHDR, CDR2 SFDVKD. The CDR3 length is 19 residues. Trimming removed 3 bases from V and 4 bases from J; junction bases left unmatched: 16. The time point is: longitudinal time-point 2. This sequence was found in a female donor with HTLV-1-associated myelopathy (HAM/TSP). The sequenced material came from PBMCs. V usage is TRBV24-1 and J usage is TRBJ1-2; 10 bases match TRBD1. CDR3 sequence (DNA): TGTGCCACCAGTGATCCTCCGGGACAGGGGACCATTTGGGTCTATGGCTACACCTTC. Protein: CATSDPPGQGTIWVYGYTF.